This entry concerns a single TCR beta chain. What it binds is not known. Trimming took 5 bases from V and 0 from J; bases not matched to a gene: 11. This CDR3 comprises 18 residues. Germline CDR1 and CDR2: SEHNR and FQNEAQ (reference sequence). The data originate from a study of vaccination and CD4 T cells after COVID-19. Background on the study: Investigators took post-vaccine samples a median about 65 days after dose two, within a range of 14 to 241.

Treatment denoted: approximately nine-day PBMC culture with coronavirus spike peptide pools or control peptides (ViraFEST assay). The authors cultured 2 million or so PBMCs per well with about 10 IU/ml IL-2 and roughly 9.3 ug/ml peptide pools. Sequenced with the Oncomine TCR Beta short-read assay was DNA taken from cultured CD4+ T cells. TCRdb ran MiXCR on the PCR reads and lists one entry per CDR3 protein. Here the sample spans approximately 15,000 distinct CDR3 sequences, 75% to 80% being singletons. This sequence was found in a human donor who received a COVID-19 vaccine. V gene TRBV7-9 combines with J gene TRBJ2-2; TRBD2 matches 8 bases. The sequenced sample was CD4+ T cells from blood, cultured in vitro, obtained after SARS-CoV-2 vaccination. The CDR3 bases are TGTGCCAGCAGCGCCCGGGGAGGGACTAGACCGAACACCGGGGAGCTGTTTTTT. It encodes CASSARGGTRPNTGELFF.